The clone carrying this TCR beta chain was seen only once. This record belongs to a study of blood T cell repertoires in COVID-19. Study in general: Spain, Italy and the United States supplied samples that represented acute and convalescent COVID-19.

Using immunoSEQ multiplex PCR, the repertoire was profiled, and TCRdb retains in-frame clones only, with some absent. Of under 350,000 clones detected, over 75% appear once; the ten largest clones hold roughly 11%. V lost 4 bases, J lost 5 bases, and 8 bases stayed unmatched. The germline V gene encodes CDR1 SGHNT and CDR2 YYREEE (reference sequence). This CDR3 spans 16 amino acids. This receptor was identified in a woman aged 70-85 years with acute or convalescent COVID-19. The V call is TRBV5-4, the J call TRBJ2-1; TRBD2 agrees at 11 bases. Input material: peripheral blood. CDR3 in amino acids: CASSDLAGGRHNEQFF. The CDR3 DNA is TGTGCCAGCAGCGATTTAGCGGGGGGGCGACACAATGAGCAGTTCTTC.